These 6 T cell receptor beta chains came from one sample sequenced in a study of T-cell memory formation after mild COVID-19. TCRdb reprocessed the 5' RACE reads via MiXCR and lists one record per CDR3 protein. This repertoire shows around 150,000 distinct CDR3 sequences, around 10% found once; its top ten account for 3.5% to 4%. Specimen: PBMCs or a T cell subset sorted from them (not recorded which). The origin of the receptors is a young man who had mild COVID-19 (a few samples of this study predate the infection). Cell type and time point are not known.

This clonotype turned up a few times. The rearrangement uses TRBV9 and TRBJ2-3; 11 bases are a match to TRBD2. CDR1 and CDR2 (germline): SGDLS, YYNGEE. Trimming removed 0 bases from V and 6 bases from J; junction bases left unmatched: 9. CDR3 length: 17 residues. The CDR3 sequence: CASSVGLAGNSLDTQYF. As DNA, the CDR3 is TGTGCCAGCAGCGTAGGACTAGCGGGGAACTCATTGGATACGCAGTATTTT.

This clonotype was observed at least ten times. The chain couples TRBV5-1 to TRBJ2-3; perhaps D is TRBD1 or TRBD2 (5 bases each). Per the germline V gene, CDR1 is SGHRS and CDR2 is YFSETQ. Trimming removed 4 bases from V and 0 bases from J, with 15 bases in between. CDR3 size: 16 residues. The CDR3 DNA sequence: TGCGCCAGCAGCATGCCTACGGGGCAGAGCACAGATACGCAGTATTTT. Its protein product is CASSMPTGQSTDTQYF.

This clonotype showed up just a few times. The chain carries TRBV20-1 and TRBJ1-5, with D possibly TRBD1 on 6 matching bases. CDR3 length equals 15 residues. Deletions cut 3 bases from V and 0 bases from J, with 12 bases between. The germline V gene has CDR1 DFQATT and CDR2 SNEGSKA (reference sequence). Written as DNA, the CDR3 is TGCAGTGCTAGTGGGGACACTGATAGCAATCAGCCCCAGCATTTT. As protein: CSASGDTDSNQPQHF.

This clonotype was counted ten times or more. The V and J genes are TRBV9 and TRBJ1-1; D call uncertain. V gave up 3 bases and J gave up 1 base, with 1 base separating them. Germline CDR1 reads SGDLS; CDR2 reads YYNGEE. The CDR3 has 11 amino acids. The CDR3 here is CASSANTEAFF. The CDR3 DNA is TGTGCCAGCAGCGCGAACACTGAAGCTTTCTTT.

The J gene is TRBJ1-2, the V gene TRBV14; D is ambiguous. Trimming removed 2 bases from V and 0 bases from J, with 4 bases in between. Germline CDR1 is SGHDN and CDR2 is FVKESK. The CDR3 loop spans 13 amino acids. CDR3 loop: CASSQQANYGYTF. The CDR3 DNA sequence: TGTGCCAGCAGCCAACAGGCTAACTATGGCTACACCTTC.

A few counts support this clonotype. J is TRBJ1-5 and V is TRBV14; perhaps TRBD1 as D (6 bases). Germline CDR1 SGHDN, CDR2 FVKESK. Trimming pared 10 bases from V and 0 bases from J, leaving 16 bases between. CDR3 length: 15 residues. CDR3 protein: CATPQGLVSNQPQHF. DNA of the CDR3: TGTGCCACCCCACAGGGTTTGGTTAGCAATCAGCCCCAGCATTTT.